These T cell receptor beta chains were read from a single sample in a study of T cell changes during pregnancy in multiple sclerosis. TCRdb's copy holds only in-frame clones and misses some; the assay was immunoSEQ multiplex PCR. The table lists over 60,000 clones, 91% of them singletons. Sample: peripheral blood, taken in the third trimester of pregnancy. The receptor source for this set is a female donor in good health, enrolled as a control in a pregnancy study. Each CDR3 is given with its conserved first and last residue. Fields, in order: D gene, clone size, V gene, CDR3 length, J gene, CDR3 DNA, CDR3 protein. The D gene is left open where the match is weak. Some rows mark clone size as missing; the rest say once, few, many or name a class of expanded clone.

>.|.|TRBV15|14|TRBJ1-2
TGTGCCACCAGCAGAGGCGGGGACGGGTATGGCTACACCTTC
CATSRGGDGYGYTF
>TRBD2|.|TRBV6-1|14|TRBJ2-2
TGTGCCAGCAGTTATAGGGGAGGGTCCGGGGAGCTGTTTTTT
CASSYRGGSGELFF
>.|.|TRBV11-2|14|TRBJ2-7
TGTGCCAGCAGCTTCGAACTCCTCTCCTACGAGCAGTACTTC
CASSFELLSYEQYF
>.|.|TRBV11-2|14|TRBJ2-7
TGTGCCAGCAGCTTAGGGCCCTCTGTATACGAGCAGTACTTC
CASSLGPSVYEQYF
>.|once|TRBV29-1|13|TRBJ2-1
TGCAGCTTCTATCACCGGGCCTACAATGAGCAGTTCTTC
CSFYHRAYNEQFF
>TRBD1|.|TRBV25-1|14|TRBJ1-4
TGTGCCAGCAGTCAAAGGGACAGGGCTGAAAAACTGTTTTTT
CASSQRDRAEKLFF
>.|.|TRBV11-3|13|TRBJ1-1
TGTGCCAGCAGCCGAAAGGGGTACACTGAAGCTTTCTTT
CASSRKGYTEAFF
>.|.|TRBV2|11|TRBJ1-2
TGTGCCACCACAGGGTACTATGGCTACACCTTC
CATTGYYGYTF
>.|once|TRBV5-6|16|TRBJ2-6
TGTGCCAGCAGCAAGAGACCAGGGGAAGGGGCCAACGTCCTGACTTTC
CASSKRPGEGANVLTF
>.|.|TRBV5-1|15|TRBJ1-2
TGCGCCAGCAGCTTGGGAGGGCCGATGGACTATGGCTACACCTTC
CASSLGGPMDYGYTF
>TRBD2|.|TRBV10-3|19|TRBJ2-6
TGTGCCATCGGGCGACTAGCGGGAGGCTCTAACTCTGGGGCCAACGTCCTGACTTTC
CAIGRLAGGSNSGANVLTF
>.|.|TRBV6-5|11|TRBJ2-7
TGTGCCACGACAGGAGGCTACGAGCAGTACTTC
CATTGGYEQYF
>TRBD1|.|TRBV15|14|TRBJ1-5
TGTGCCACCAGCCTGACAGGGGGGAATCAGCCCCAGCATTTT
CATSLTGGNQPQHF
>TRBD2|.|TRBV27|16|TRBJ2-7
TGTGCCAGCAGTTTCTTTAGCGGGGGCTTAGCCTACGAGCAGTACTTC
CASSFFSGGLAYEQYF
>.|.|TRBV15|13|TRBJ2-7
TGTGCCACCAGCATGGGGGGTGACTACGAGCAGTACTTC
CATSMGGDYEQYF
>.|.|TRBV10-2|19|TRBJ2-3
TGCGCCAGCAGTGAGCAGGCAGGATTTTTCTCCGGCGTTACAGATACGCAGTATTTT
CASSEQAGFFSGVTDTQYF
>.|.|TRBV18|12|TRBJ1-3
TGTGCCAGCTCACCGCGGGGAAACACCATATATTTT
CASSPRGNTIYF
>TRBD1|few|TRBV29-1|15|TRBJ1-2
TGCAGCGTTGAGATCAGGGGGAGAGTTTCTTATGGCTACACCTTC
CSVEIRGRVSYGYTF
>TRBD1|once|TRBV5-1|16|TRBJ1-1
TGCGCCAGCAGCGTGGGGACAGGATCCTTGAACACTGAAGCTTTCTTT
CASSVGTGSLNTEAFF
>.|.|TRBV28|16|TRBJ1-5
TGTGCCAGCAGTTTGGCCCGGGGGAGTAGCAATCAGCCCCAGCATTTT
CASSLARGSSNQPQHF
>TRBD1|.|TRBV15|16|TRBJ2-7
TGTGCCACCAGCCGGTCCCGGGACAGGGCCGGTAACGAGCAGTACTTC
CATSRSRDRAGNEQYF
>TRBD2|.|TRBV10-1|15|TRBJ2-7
TGCGCCAGCAGTGAGTCGAGCGGGAGCCTGGCCGAGCAGTACTTC
CASSESSGSLAEQYF